This TCR beta chain derives from a study of CD8 T cells in ankylosing spondylitis. General study results and limits: A motif of fewer than ten highly homologous TCR beta variants was seen as apparently characteristic of ankylosing spondylitis blood. Earlier literature documents some of the motif variants in reactive arthritis synovial fluid and blood.

The CDR3 is made up of 15 amino acids. V shed 6 bases, J shed 7 bases, and the junction held 11 bases outside the gene matches. Worth noting for this clonotype: The antigen remains unidentified.

A quantitative 5'-RACE method, one with molecular barcodes, was used to make TCR beta libraries. TCRdb processed the 5' RACE reads anew with MiXCR; each CDR3 protein has one entry. The sample yields around 300,000 distinct CDR3 sequences, about 9.9% seen once. J is TRBJ1-1 and V is TRBV12-3 or TRBV12-4, with 10 bases identical to TRBD1. Sequences were obtained from blood, either unsorted or a sorted T cell fraction (not recorded which). The source is a female donor with ankylosing spondylitis or in good health (not recorded which). In DNA form, the CDR3 reads TGTGCCAGCAGCCGGGTAAGGGACAGGGGAGATGAAGCTTTCTTT. Translating it yields CASSRVRDRGDEAFF.